These 29 T cell receptor beta chains share one sample of origin, sequenced in a study of cytomegalovirus exposure and HLA in healthy donors. PCR amplification relied on 60 Vbeta primers (plus 13 Jbeta primers). Clones were read by immunoSEQ multiplex PCR, and TCRdb kept only the in-frame ones, dropping some. The sample holds 110,000 to 150,000 clones, around three quarters seen once. The sample taken for sequencing was PBMCs. Receptors originate from a man aged 25-45 years in good health and CMV-seronegative.

The rearrangement uses TRBV5-6 and TRBJ1-2; 8 positions agree with TRBD1. The germline V gene encodes CDR1 SGHDT and CDR2 YYEEEE. The CDR3 spans 15 residues. The V and J ends lost 0 bases and 4 bases, in that order; junction bases with no gene match: 5. The CDR3 spells CASSLVTGGPYGYTF. The CDR3 DNA reads TGTGCCAGCAGCTTGGTCACAGGGGGACCCTATGGCTACACCTTC.

This chain uses TRBV6-1 with TRBJ2-4; 8 nucleotides align to TRBD2. The germline CDR1 and CDR2 sequences are MNHNS and SASEGT. Germline trimming cut 5 bases from V and 7 bases from J; bases unmatched to any gene: 4. The CDR3 runs to 13 residues. CDR3 amino acids: CASSFREGNIQYF. Here the CDR3 DNA reads TGTGCCAGCAGTTTCCGGGAGGGGAACATTCAGTACTTC.

The V and J genes are TRBV5-1 and TRBJ1-4; D might be TRBD1 (5 bases). V lost 4 bases to trimming and J lost 7 bases, with 14 bases between them. The CDR3 extends over 14 amino acids. Germline-derived CDR1 and CDR2 are SGHRS and YFSETQ. CDR3 residues: CASSRGGVGEKLFF. Here the CDR3 DNA reads TGCGCCAGCAGCCGCGGGGGGGTTGGTGAAAAACTGTTTTTT.

V gene TRBV28 combines with J gene TRBJ2-1; D might be TRBD2 (6 bases). This CDR3 is built from 15 residues. The V gene lost 5 bases and the J gene lost 6 bases, with 17 bases spanning the gap. Germline values: CDR1 MDHEN, CDR2 SYDVKM. The CDR3 coding sequence is TGTGCCAGCAGTGAGTTTTACGGGAGACTCAATGAGCAGTTCTTC. The encoded protein is CASSEFYGRLNEQFF.

The CDR3 nucleotides are TGCGCCAGCAGCGGGACAGCTATGAACACTGAAGCTTTCTTT. Translated: CASSGTAMNTEAFF. This sequence joins TRBV5-1 and TRBJ1-1; 7 bases match TRBD1. The CDR3 has 14 residues. The germline V gene encodes CDR1 SGHRS and CDR2 YFSETQ. V dropped 4 bases and J dropped 0; count of bases not matched to a gene: 3. The complete variable domain, with remaining parts taken from reference TRBV5-1 and TRBJ1-1, reads KAGVTQTPRYLIKTRGQQVTLSCSPISGHRSVSWYQQTPGQGLQFLFEYFSETQRNKGNFPGRFSGRQFSNSRSEMNVSTLELGDSALYLCASSGTAMNTEAFFGQGTRLTVV.

Points on this clone: This specimen includes other DNA sequences encoding the same CDR3. The chain has TRBV2 and TRBJ2-7; D is uncertain. The germline V gene encodes CDR1 SNHLY and CDR2 FYNNEI. The CDR3 is 12 residues long. V lost 4 bases, J lost 1 base, and 5 bases lay in between. The chain's CDR3 is CASSASSYEQYF. The CDR3 region has the DNA TGTGCCAGCAGTGCTTCTTCCTACGAGCAGTACTTC.

The chain joins TRBV5-4 to TRBJ2-5; D unclear. The CDR3 is 17 residues long. Germline lookup yields CDR1 SGHNT and CDR2 YYREEE (reference sequence). Trimming shortened V by 0 bases and J by 2 bases, and 17 bases separated the two germline ends. The chain's CDR3 is CASSLALPGTGQETQYF. The CDR3 DNA reads TGTGCCAGCAGCTTGGCCCTCCCAGGTACCGGACAAGAGACCCAGTACTTC.

The chain joins TRBV5-6 to TRBJ2-3; 10 nucleotides agree with TRBD2. Looked up from germline, CDR1 is SGHDT and CDR2 is YYEEEE. CDR3 length equals 16 residues. Unmatched junction bases numbered 10, after V lost 3 bases and J lost 6 bases. The CDR3 DNA reads TGTGCCAGCAGCTGGAGGGGCAGCGGGGGGGCGGATACGCAGTATTTT. As protein: CASSWRGSGGADTQYF.

This sequence joins TRBV11-2 and TRBJ1-2; 7 nucleotides line up with TRBD1. After removal of 5 bases from V and 4 bases from J, the junction contained 10 bases not matched to a gene. Germline CDR1 is SGHAT and CDR2 is FQNNGV. The CDR3 is made up of 15 amino acids. This CDR3 reads CASSVRGAWAYGYTF. The CDR3 bases are TGTGCCAGCAGCGTCAGGGGGGCCTGGGCCTATGGCTACACCTTC.

This clone was observed a handful of times. The chain has TRBV6-5 and TRBJ1-1, with a tentative D call TRBD1 (5 bases). Looked up from germline, CDR1 is MNHEY and CDR2 is SVGAGI. The CDR3 has 13 amino acids. With 8 bases removed from V and 3 bases from J, the gap between germline ends came to 13 bases. The CDR3: CASSTGVHTEAFF. The DNA for the CDR3 is TGTGCCAGCTCTACAGGTGTACACACTGAAGCTTTCTTT.

The chain uses TRBV29-1 and TRBJ2-7; 8 nucleotides agree with TRBD2. The V and J ends lost 4 bases and 5 bases, in that order; junction bases with no gene match: 13. Per germline, CDR1 SQVTM and CDR2 ANQGSEA. The CDR3 length is 15 residues. This chain's CDR3 is CSVVFGSGIPHEQYF. For the CDR3, the DNA is TGCAGCGTTGTTTTTGGTAGCGGGATCCCCCACGAGCAGTACTTC.

The chain combines TRBV7-9 with TRBJ1-4, with D possibly matching TRBD1 (6 bases). Trimming took off 3 bases at V and 6 bases at J, with 11 bases between the two ends. CDR3 length equals 14 residues. Germline CDR1 reads SEHNR; CDR2 reads FQNEAQ (reference sequence). CDR3 amino acids: CASSFRRGHEKLFF. The CDR3 DNA is TGTGCCAGCAGCTTTCGCAGGGGCCATGAAAAACTGTTTTTT.

This clone was seen only once. The gene calls are TRBV6-5 and TRBJ2-3; 9 bases match TRBD2. Germline lookup yields CDR1 MNHEY and CDR2 SVGAGI. V was pared by 7 bases and J by 4 bases, with 6 bases of the junction left unmatched. CDR3 size: 14 residues. CDR3 protein: CASIVAGVADTQYF. The CDR3 region has the DNA TGTGCCAGCATAGTAGCGGGGGTGGCAGATACGCAGTATTTT.

V is TRBV5-4 and J is TRBJ2-7; the D gene is possibly TRBD2 (5 bases). The CDR3 spans 13 residues. The germline CDR1 and CDR2 sequences are SGHNT and YYREEE (reference sequence). Trimming stripped 4 bases from V and 12 bases from J, with 20 bases between. The CDR3 nucleotides read TGTGCCAGCAGCCCATTAGCGCCCCAGGAGTTGTACTTC. It translates to CASSPLAPQELYF.

This chain uses TRBV6-5 with TRBJ1-6; D uncertain. Trimming took 4 bases from V and 10 from J, leaving 11 bases between them. Germline CDR1 and CDR2: MNHEY and SVGAGI. This CDR3 comprises 13 residues. CDR3 in DNA: TGTGCCAGCAGTTCCGGCCGGGGATCACCCCTCCACTTT. It translates to CASSSGRGSPLHF.

V is TRBV18 and J is TRBJ1-4; D is unclear. Trimming left V 4 bases short and J 9 bases short, with 18 bases between. This CDR3 is built from 15 residues. Germline V gene data show CDR1 as KGHSH and CDR2 as LQKENI. The CDR3 nucleotides are TGTGCCAGCTCACGACCGGGAGCAGTAGGACAAAAACTGTTTTTT. Protein sequence: CASSRPGAVGQKLFF. The complete variable domain, with remaining parts taken from reference TRBV18 and TRBJ1-4, reads NAGVMQNPRHLVRRRGQEARLRCSPMKGHSHVYWYRQLPEEGLKFMVYLQKENIIDESGMPKERFSAEFPKEGPSILRIQQVVRGDSAAYFCASSRPGAVGQKLFFGSGTQLSVL.

This chain joins TRBV27 and TRBJ1-1; D is unresolved. The V gene's germline CDR1 is MNHEY and CDR2 SMNVEV (reference sequence). Trimming cost V 6 bases and J 7 bases, with 12 bases left between them. The CDR3 has 12 amino acids. The CDR3 coding sequence is TGTGCCAGCAGCCCCCCCGGCGGTGAAGCTTTCTTT. Translated: CASSPPGGEAFF.

This chain connects TRBV7-9 to TRBJ1-3, with a tentative D call TRBD1 (6 bases). Trimming shortened V by 0 bases and J by 1 base, and 13 bases separated the two germline ends. Germline CDR1 and CDR2: SEHNR and FQNEAQ (reference sequence). The CDR3 is 17 amino acids. CDR3 residues: CASSLAQGRFSGNTIYF. CDR3 nucleotide sequence: TGTGCCAGCAGCTTAGCGCAGGGGCGATTTTCTGGAAACACCATATATTTT.

The chain carries TRBV10-3 and TRBJ2-1; a weak D match, TRBD1 (6 bases). With 0 bases removed from V and 4 bases from J, the gap between germline ends came to 10 bases. The CDR3 runs to 15 residues. The germline CDR1 and CDR2 sequences are ENHRY and SYGVKD. The chain's CDR3 is CAISESGGAYNEQFF. As DNA, the CDR3 is TGTGCCATCAGTGAGTCTGGGGGCGCGTACAATGAGCAGTTCTTC.

The chain combines TRBV6-1 with TRBJ2-7; D might be TRBD2 (7 bases). The ends were cut back, 8 bases at V and 1 base at J, with 18 bases in the middle. The CDR3 runs to 15 residues. Germline CDR1 is MNHNS and CDR2 is SASEGT. The CDR3 nucleotides are TGTGCCAGCGGGGGGGGGCAGGCGGGGTCCTACGAGCAGTACTTC. It encodes CASGGGQAGSYEQYF.

This chain links TRBV29-1 with TRBJ2-7; TRBD1 agrees at 8 bases. With V trimmed by 6 bases and J by 7 bases, 11 bases remained unmatched. The CDR3 extends over 13 amino acids. Germline lookup yields CDR1 SQVTM and CDR2 ANQGSEA. CDR3 in amino acids: CSVETQGAGEQYF. CDR3 nucleotides: TGCAGCGTCGAGACCCAGGGGGCGGGTGAGCAGTACTTC.

The chain couples TRBV5-1 to TRBJ2-7, with 8 bases identical to TRBD1. After removal of 3 bases from V and 4 bases from J, the junction contained 12 bases not matched to a gene. The CDR3 is 16 amino acids. Germline V gene lookup returns CDR1 SGHRS and CDR2 YFSETQ. DNA of the CDR3: TGCGCCAGCAGCTCCCCCAGGGGCAGGGGGCGGTACGAGCAGTACTTC. Translation: CASSSPRGRGRYEQYF.

V is TRBV18 and J is TRBJ1-4; D not resolved. Germline loops: CDR1 KGHSH, CDR2 LQKENI. Trimming shortened V by 4 bases and J by 12 bases, and 9 bases separated the two germline ends. CDR3 length equals 11 residues. The CDR3 region has the DNA TGTGCCAGCTCACAATCGGAGGAACTGTTTTTT. Amino acids: CASSQSEELFF.

This chain connects TRBV27 to TRBJ1-4; 8 nucleotides match TRBD1. The CDR3 is made up of 18 amino acids. The ends lost 4 bases at V and 4 bases at J; junction bases unmatched: 14. Germline V gene data show CDR1 as MNHEY and CDR2 as SMNVEV (reference sequence). The CDR3 loop is CASSSIWPLGQGNEKLFF. CDR3 nucleotides: TGTGCCAGCAGTTCCATCTGGCCCTTAGGACAGGGTAATGAAAAACTGTTTTTT. The complete variable domain, with remaining parts taken from reference TRBV27 and TRBJ1-4, reads EAQVTQNPRYLITVTGKKLTVTCSQNMNHEYMSWYRQDPGLGLRQIYYSMNVEVTDKGDVPEGYKVSRKEKRNFPLILESPSPNQTSLYFCASSSIWPLGQGNEKLFFGSGTQLSVL.

The chain recombines TRBV5-1 with TRBJ1-2; the match to TRBD1 covers 8 bases. The CDR3 loop spans 14 amino acids. The trim removed 4 bases at V and 4 bases at J, leaving 6 bases unmatched. Germline lookup yields CDR1 SGHRS and CDR2 YFSETQ. CDR3 protein: CASSPEGTGYGYTF. CDR3 in DNA: TGCGCCAGCAGCCCGGAGGGGACAGGCTATGGCTACACCTTC.

The V and J genes are TRBV27 and TRBJ1-5; a possible D gene is TRBD1 (5 bases). The CDR3 is 13 residues long. CDR1 is MNHEY and CDR2 is SMNVEV in the germline V gene (reference sequence). V gave up 4 bases and J gave up 7 bases, with 11 bases separating them. The CDR3 DNA is TGTGCCAGCAGTTCCGGGGGGGGGCAGCCCCAGCATTTT. Protein sequence: CASSSGGGQPQHF.

This clone was counted only a few times. The CDR3 region is CASSLGLAVSYEQYF. The CDR3, as DNA: TGTGCCAGCAGTTTAGGGCTAGCGGTCTCCTACGAGCAGTACTTC. This chain uses TRBV27 with TRBJ2-7, with TRBD2 matching over 7 bases. Germline V gene data show CDR1 as MNHEY and CDR2 as SMNVEV (reference sequence). This CDR3 spans 15 amino acids. The V segment lost 2 bases and the J segment 0 bases; nucleotides outside the gene matches: 4.

The rearrangement uses TRBV7-9 and TRBJ2-7; 10 positions match TRBD1. CDR1 and CDR2 from the germline V gene are SEHNR and FQNEAQ (reference sequence). CDR3 size: 16 residues. V shed 5 bases and J 2 bases; nucleotides not matched to a gene: 9. Written as DNA, the CDR3 is TGTGCCAGCAGCCCCCCCGGACAGGGGGTGCCCTACGAGCAGTACTTC. This gives the protein CASSPPGQGVPYEQYF.

The V call is TRBV10-2, the J call TRBJ1-1, with 7 bases lining up with TRBD1. CDR3 size: 14 residues. CDR1 is WSHSY, CDR2 SAAADI, per germline. Unmatched junction bases numbered 10, after V lost 7 bases and J lost 5 bases. This CDR3 is CASIPTTGRTEAFF. As DNA, the CDR3 is TGCGCCAGCATCCCAACGACAGGGCGGACTGAAGCTTTCTTT.